A selection of T cell receptor beta chains follows, all from one sample in a study of blood T cell repertoires in COVID-19. Assay: immunoSEQ multiplex PCR; the TCRdb copy retains only in-frame clones and omits some. The repertoire includes around 87,000 clones, roughly nine tenths of them detected once, and approximately 1.5% sits in the top ten. Sequencing was performed on peripheral blood. These receptor sequences come from a human donor with active COVID-19. The donor label of this sample is uncertain. Each CDR3 is given with its conserved first and last residue.

length,J,V,CDR3
15,TRBJ2-7,TRBV2,CASSERGSISGEQYF
17,TRBJ2-7,TRBV7-2,CASSLGLAGRLSNEQYF
15,TRBJ2-7,TRBV5-6,CASSFRDRLVGEQYF
13,TRBJ1-1,TRBV6-4,CASSQQGGTEAFF
14,TRBJ1-6,TRBV6-6,CASSYHRGDSPLHF
12,TRBJ2-7,TRBV5-4,CASSFQGYEQYF
14,TRBJ2-7,TRBV29-1,CSVEDRGNSYEQYF
13,TRBJ1-1,TRBV9,CASSGQGNTEAFF
13,TRBJ1-2,TRBV12-3/TRBV12-4,CASSFRQGHGYTF
19,TRBJ2-3,TRBV19,CASSIPGGGRSTRTDTQYF
16,TRBJ1-1,TRBV9,CASSASFDRGRAEAFF
15,TRBJ2-5,TRBV24-1,CATSDTGAAQETQYF
15,TRBJ1-5,TRBV5-1,CASSSGQGPNQPQHF
16,TRBJ1-6,TRBV7-6,CASSLGIQGDNSPLHF
18,TRBJ1-2,TRBV2,CASSLPPLFGTSFYGYTF
14,TRBJ2-7,TRBV4-3,CASSQDRVGWEQYF